This paragraph covers one T cell receptor beta chain sequence. Its cognate antigen is unknown. This entry belongs to a study of a mutant IDH1 vaccine in newly diagnosed glioma. Overall study context: The treated population exhibited a male proportion of about 62%, a female proportion of about 38%, and a mean age of about 40 years. Study-level results: Approximately 93% of patients showed vaccine-induced immune responses across multiple MHC alleles.

Clones were read by immunoSEQ multiplex PCR, and TCRdb kept only the in-frame ones, dropping some. The sample carries tens of thousands of clones, about 91% recorded once. Time point reported: week 5, during vaccination. Every vaccine dose comprised 300 ug of mutant IDH1 20-mer peptide plus topical imiquimod. This CDR3 is 15 amino acids long. Per germline, CDR1 ENHRY and CDR2 SYGVKD. With V trimmed by 10 bases and J by 4 bases, 11 bases remained unmatched. The clonotype was recovered from a woman aged 45-59 years with glioma. The genes are TRBV10-3 and TRBJ2-4; TRBD1 aligns across 9 bases. The starting material was PBMCs, obtained from a glioma patient whose treatment included an IDH1 peptide vaccine. In DNA, the CDR3 is TGTGCCACTCAACCGGGACAGGGTTTTAAAAACATTCAGTACTTC. It codes for CATQPGQGFKNIQYF.